The rows below give T cell receptor beta chains drawn from one sample of a study of blood T cell repertoires in COVID-19. Libraries were prepared by immunoSEQ multiplex PCR; TCRdb keeps only in-frame clonotypes and omits some of them. This table holds more than 95,000 clones, 89% found once. Sample: peripheral blood. The source is a woman between 55 and 75 years old with acute or convalescent COVID-19. CDR3s include the opening cysteine and the closing phenylalanine or tryptophan. Fields, in order: J gene, CDR3 length, D gene, V gene, clone size, CDR3 DNA, CDR3 protein. A D gene is named only where the DNA matches it firmly. Clone size, where shown, is once, few, many, or a class for clones that have expanded.

>TRBJ2-5|15|TRBD1|TRBV5-1|NA
TGCGCCAGCAGCTTGGCCGGGACAGGAGGCGAGACCCAGTACTTC
CASSLAGTGGETQYF
>TRBJ2-1|15|TRBD2|TRBV3-1/TRBV3-2|NA
TGTGCCAGCAGCCCGACTAGCGGGAGCTTCAATGAGCAGTTCTTC
CASSPTSGSFNEQFF
>TRBJ1-1|16|TRBD1|TRBV3-1/TRBV3-2|NA
TGTGCCAGCATTGCGACCGGGACAGGGGGTTCCGGCGAAGCTTTCTTT
CASIATGTGGSGEAFF
>TRBJ1-5|13|NA|TRBV28|few
TGTGCCAGCACAGGGGCCGGCAATCAGCCCCAGCATTTT
CASTGAGNQPQHF
>TRBJ2-1|15|TRBD2|TRBV30|NA
TGTGCCTGGAGTGTAAAGAGCGGGAGGGGGAATGAGCAGTTCTTC
CAWSVKSGRGNEQFF
>TRBJ2-3|15|NA|TRBV3-1/TRBV3-2|NA
TGTGCCAGCAGCCAACGAGGCGCACCCACAGATACGCAGTATTTT
CASSQRGAPTDTQYF
>TRBJ2-5|15|TRBD2|TRBV3-1/TRBV3-2|NA
TGTGCCAGCGAAACGGGACTAGCGGGAGGGGAGACCCAGTACTTC
CASETGLAGGETQYF
>TRBJ2-2|14|NA|TRBV19|NA
TGTGCCAGTAGTATGGCGGCGAACACCGGGGAGCTGTTTTTT
CASSMAANTGELFF
>TRBJ1-2|12|NA|TRBV28|NA
TGTGCCACCAGACTAACTAACTATGGCTACACCTTC
CATRLTNYGYTF
>TRBJ1-1|15|NA|TRBV7-6|NA
TGTGCCAGCAGCCTACAGGCTTCCGCGAACACTGAAGCTTTCTTT
CASSLQASANTEAFF
>TRBJ1-3|15|NA|TRBV5-1|NA
TGCGCCAGCAGCCTGACTGTTAGCTCTGGAAACACCATATATTTT
CASSLTVSSGNTIYF
>TRBJ2-1|21|TRBD2|TRBV6-2/TRBV6-3|NA
TGTGCCAGCAGTTACTCGAGTCAGGGACTAGCAGGGCAAGGGTCCTACAATGAGCAGTTCTTC
CASSYSSQGLAGQGSYNEQFF
>TRBJ1-2|14|NA|TRBV3-1/TRBV3-2|NA
TGTGCCAGCAGCCAGGGAGGATCCTTAGGAGGCTACACCTTC
CASSQGGSLGGYTF
>TRBJ1-1|17|NA|TRBV6-1|NA
TGTGCCAGCAGTGAAGCGGCGCAGGGTGTAGGGCTCCGTGAAGCTTTCTTT
CASSEAAQGVGLREAFF
>TRBJ1-5|13|TRBD1|TRBV11-3|NA
TGTGCCAGCAGCTCCGGACAGGGACAGCCCCAGCATTTT
CASSSGQGQPQHF
>TRBJ2-5|15|NA|TRBV9|NA
TGTGCCAGCAGCGTAGTGGCGGGACGGCAAGAGACCCAGTACTTC
CASSVVAGRQETQYF
>TRBJ2-7|15|TRBD2|TRBV28|few
TGTGCCAGCAGTTTTATCTTAGCGGGAGTGGGGGAGCAGTACTTC
CASSFILAGVGEQYF